The T cell receptor (beta chain) under discussion was sequenced for a study of OX40 agonist ivuxolimab in advanced cancers. Study context: Eligibility rules accepted prior anti-PD-1, anti-PD-L1 or anti-CTLA-4 therapy, and over 30% had some. Findings of the study overall: Both CD4+ and CD8+ T cell populations in blood had undergone clonal expansion by week 6 at 0.1 to 3.0 mg/kg.

This CDR3 contains 14 residues. V trimming: 0 bases; J trimming: 3 bases; junction bases outside the gene matches: 2. Germline V gene lookup returns CDR1 LGHNA and CDR2 YSLEER. This clone was recorded a few times. The antigen remains undetermined. Here immunoSEQ multiplex PCR was the method, and the copy in TCRdb shows in-frame clones only, minus some. The sample lists some 71,000 clones, about nine tenths occurring once. V usage is TRBV4-3 and J usage is TRBJ2-7; 7 positions match TRBD1. The source is an adult with an advanced solid tumor such as melanoma, head and neck, liver or kidney cancer. Sequences were derived from CD4+ or CD8+ T cells sorted from blood, sampled in a trial of the OX40 agonist ivuxolimab. The CDR3: CASSQDRQGYEQYF. The CDR3 region has the DNA TGCGCCAGCAGCCAAGATCGACAGGGCTACGAGCAGTACTTC.